The sequence of this T cell receptor (beta chain) was determined in a study of shared clonotypes between healthy human individuals. On the study more broadly: Each donor had three CD4 naive, three CD4 memory, two CD8 naive and one CD8 memory plate.

Positively selected for CCR7, the CD45RO-negative cells used as naive CD8 cells excluded terminally differentiated effector memory CD45RA+ cells. CDR3 size: 16 residues. The V gene's germline CDR1 is SGHNT and CDR2 YYREEE (reference sequence). V shed 4 bases, J shed 7 bases, and the junction held 8 bases outside the gene matches. Only in-frame clones appear in the TCRdb table, and some are missing; sequencing was by immunoSEQ multiplex PCR. The table has around 1.9 million clones, 93% seen once. Sequencing was carried out using naive CD8+ T cells from PBMCs. V gene TRBV5-4 combines with J gene TRBJ2-7; 16 bases line up with TRBD2. This receptor was obtained from a man aged 18 to 30 in good health. Some clones in this sample may be carry-over from other donors' samples. CDR3 bases: TGTGCCAGCAGCCCGGGACTAGCGGGAGGGCCGAGGGAGCAGTACTTC. Translated: CASSPGLAGGPREQYF.